The clone carrying this T cell receptor (beta chain) was seen just once. The CDR3 runs to 13 residues. CDR1 and CDR2 from the germline V gene are SEHNR and FQNEAQ (reference sequence). With V trimmed by 6 bases and J by 7 bases, 5 bases remained unmatched. The sample comes from a study of PD-L1 blockade in urothelial cancer. Using immunoSEQ multiplex PCR, the repertoire was profiled, and TCRdb retains in-frame clones only, with some absent. The repertoire includes tens of thousands of clones, approximately 92% of them detected once, and 8.3% sits in the top ten. The rearrangement links TRBV7-9 to TRBJ2-2; 7 bases map to TRBD1. This specimen consisted of PBMCs, obtained around atezolizumab (anti-PD-L1) treatment. The clonotype was recovered from a man in his 70s with urothelial cancer. DNA of the CDR3: TGTGCCAGCAGTTCGAGGGGGCACGGGGAGCTGTTTTTT. This codes for CASSSRGHGELFF.